One T cell receptor (beta chain) is described in this entry. The antigen is not known. Germline-derived CDR1 and CDR2 are KGHSH and LQKENI. V lost 6 bases and J 4 bases, leaving 12 bases between the germline ends. This CDR3 comprises 13 residues. The sample comes from a study of vaccination effects on CD4 cells after COVID-19. Looking at the study overall: Two-dose BNT162b2 or mRNA-1273 vaccination was given to participants.

Culturing for more than eight days preceded CD4+ T cell isolation. Using immunoSEQ multiplex PCR, the repertoire was profiled, and TCRdb retains in-frame clones only, with some absent. This sample has 30,000 to 40,000 clones, with 82% found just once. This chain links TRBV18 with TRBJ1-1; D possibly corresponds to TRBD1 (6 bases). The source was CD4+ T cells from PBMCs cultured without peptide, collected before COVID-19 vaccination. This clonotype originated in a human donor who received a COVID-19 vaccine. CDR3: CASSQTGTTEAFF. The CDR3 DNA sequence: TGTGCCAGCTCGCAGACAGGTACCACTGAAGCTTTCTTT.